This is a list of T cell receptor beta chains from one sample in a study of early T cells in non-severe SARS-CoV-2 infection. A single record per CDR3 protein comes from TCRdb applying MiXCR to the 5' RACE reads. The repertoire includes 65,000 to 95,000 distinct CDR3 sequences, 16% of them detected once, and approximately 2.9% sits in the top ten. Sequencing was done on a sample of whole blood. These receptor sequences come from an adult who was a healthcare worker with PCR-confirmed SARS-CoV-2 infection or an uninfected control (not recorded which). Each CDR3 is given with its conserved first and last residue. Each record gives: CDR3 length, D gene, V gene, J gene, clone size, CDR3 protein, CDR3 DNA. The D gene is left open where the match is weak. Not every row has a clone size; where given, it reads once, few, many or a size class.

CDR3 length: 13
D gene: .
V gene: TRBV6-2/TRBV6-3
J gene: TRBJ2-7
clone size: few
CDR3 protein: CASSSGGQYEQYF
CDR3 DNA: TGTGCCAGCAGTAGCGGAGGTCAGTACGAGCAGTACTTC

CDR3 length: 16
D gene: .
V gene: TRBV5-4
J gene: TRBJ1-1
clone size: few
CDR3 protein: CASSLGPLGPNTEAFF
CDR3 DNA: TGTGCCAGCAGCTTGGGCCCCCTGGGGCCGAACACTGAAGCTTTCTTT

CDR3 length: 12
D gene: .
V gene: TRBV12-3/TRBV12-4
J gene: TRBJ1-1
clone size: .
CDR3 protein: CASNLGGTEAFF
CDR3 DNA: TGTGCCAGCAACCTTGGGGGCACTGAAGCTTTCTTT

CDR3 length: 13
D gene: TRBD2
V gene: TRBV29-1
J gene: TRBJ2-7
clone size: .
CDR3 protein: CSVEAGGGYEQYF
CDR3 DNA: TGCAGCGTCGAAGCGGGAGGGGGGTACGAGCAGTACTTC

CDR3 length: 15
D gene: .
V gene: TRBV18
J gene: TRBJ2-1
clone size: .
CDR3 protein: CASSLGAVMYNEQFF
CDR3 DNA: TGTGCCAGCTCACTAGGGGCGGTCATGTACAATGAGCAGTTCTTC

CDR3 length: 14
D gene: TRBD2
V gene: TRBV28
J gene: TRBJ2-1
clone size: .
CDR3 protein: CASTASGIWNEQFF
CDR3 DNA: TGTGCCAGCACCGCTAGCGGGATTTGGAATGAGCAGTTCTTC

CDR3 length: 16
D gene: .
V gene: TRBV19
J gene: TRBJ1-5
clone size: few
CDR3 protein: CASSRGGLGQDQPQHF
CDR3 DNA: TGTGCCAGTAGTAGGGGCGGTCTAGGCCAAGATCAGCCCCAGCATTTT

CDR3 length: 13
D gene: .
V gene: TRBV3-1
J gene: TRBJ1-2
clone size: .
CDR3 protein: CASSPFRDYGYTF
CDR3 DNA: TGTGCCAGCTCACCATTCCGAGACTATGGCTACACCTTC

CDR3 length: 15
D gene: TRBD1
V gene: TRBV11-2
J gene: TRBJ1-6
clone size: many
CDR3 protein: CASSPPGTGVSPLHF
CDR3 DNA: TGTGCCAGCAGCCCTCCCGGGACAGGGGTTTCACCCCTCCACTTT

CDR3 length: 15
D gene: TRBD1
V gene: TRBV7-3
J gene: TRBJ2-2
clone size: .
CDR3 protein: CASSTGQGSTGELFF
CDR3 DNA: TGTGCCAGCAGCACGGGACAGGGATCCACCGGGGAGCTGTTTTTT

CDR3 length: 16
D gene: TRBD2
V gene: TRBV7-3
J gene: TRBJ2-1
clone size: many
CDR3 protein: CASSPPSAGDYNEQFF
CDR3 DNA: TGTGCCAGCAGCCCGCCTTCAGCGGGAGACTACAATGAGCAGTTCTTC

CDR3 length: 14
D gene: .
V gene: TRBV12-3/TRBV12-4
J gene: TRBJ1-2
clone size: .
CDR3 protein: CASRGLNRNYGYTF
CDR3 DNA: TGTGCCAGCCGGGGCCTTAACCGTAACTATGGCTACACCTTC

CDR3 length: 14
D gene: TRBD1
V gene: TRBV4-1
J gene: TRBJ2-2
clone size: .
CDR3 protein: CASSQDRVAGELFF
CDR3 DNA: TGCGCCAGCAGCCAGGACAGGGTAGCCGGGGAGCTGTTTTTT

CDR3 length: 16
D gene: TRBD1
V gene: TRBV2
J gene: TRBJ2-5
clone size: few
CDR3 protein: CASSEGGQGDQETQYF
CDR3 DNA: TGTGCCAGCAGTGAAGGGGGACAGGGGGACCAAGAGACCCAGTACTTC

CDR3 length: 15
D gene: .
V gene: TRBV18
J gene: TRBJ1-1
clone size: .
CDR3 protein: CASSPLMGVGTEAFF
CDR3 DNA: TGTGCCAGCTCACCGTTAATGGGGGTAGGCACTGAAGCTTTCTTT

CDR3 length: 15
D gene: .
V gene: TRBV28
J gene: TRBJ2-1
clone size: .
CDR3 protein: CASSPSGTSPHEQFF
CDR3 DNA: TGTGCCAGCAGCCCATCCGGGACATCCCCTCATGAGCAGTTCTTC

CDR3 length: 16
D gene: .
V gene: TRBV10-3
J gene: TRBJ2-2
clone size: .
CDR3 protein: CAISEKDGYTGELFFF
CDR3 DNA: .

CDR3 length: 14
D gene: .
V gene: TRBV3-1
J gene: TRBJ2-7
clone size: medium-sized
CDR3 protein: CASSLQGYFGEQYF
CDR3 DNA: TGTGCCAGCAGCCTACAGGGTTACTTCGGCGAGCAGTACTTC

CDR3 length: 14
D gene: .
V gene: TRBV11-2
J gene: TRBJ2-7
clone size: .
CDR3 protein: CASSLGGAAYEQYF
CDR3 DNA: TGTGCCAGCAGCTTAGGAGGGGCGGCCTACGAGCAGTACTTC

CDR3 length: 15
D gene: TRBD1
V gene: TRBV7-9
J gene: TRBJ1-2
clone size: .
CDR3 protein: CASSRDSPSTRGYTF
CDR3 DNA: TGTGCCAGCAGCCGGGACAGCCCATCGACACGGGGCTACACCTTC

CDR3 length: 13
D gene: TRBD1
V gene: TRBV29-1
J gene: TRBJ1-5
clone size: many
CDR3 protein: CSVGGQGNQPQHF
CDR3 DNA: TGCAGCGTTGGGGGACAGGGCAATCAGCCCCAGCATTTT

CDR3 length: 14
D gene: .
V gene: TRBV3-1
J gene: TRBJ2-1
clone size: few
CDR3 protein: CASSQFDPNNEQFF
CDR3 DNA: TGTGCCAGCAGCCAGTTTGATCCGAACAATGAGCAGTTCTTC

CDR3 length: 13
D gene: .
V gene: TRBV19
J gene: TRBJ1-2
clone size: many
CDR3 protein: CASIPPGLYGYTF
CDR3 DNA: TGTGCCAGTATTCCGCCGGGCCTCTATGGCTACACCTTC

CDR3 length: 12
D gene: .
V gene: TRBV11-2
J gene: TRBJ1-1
clone size: many
CDR3 protein: CASSLLSDEAFF
CDR3 DNA: TGTGCCAGCAGCTTACTAAGTGACGAAGCTTTCTTT

CDR3 length: 16
D gene: TRBD1
V gene: TRBV6-5
J gene: TRBJ1-6
clone size: .
CDR3 protein: CASRNLGTGLPSPLHF
CDR3 DNA: TGTGCCAGCAGAAACTTGGGGACAGGTTTGCCTTCACCCCTCCACTTT

CDR3 length: 18
D gene: TRBD2
V gene: TRBV6-1
J gene: TRBJ2-4
clone size: .
CDR3 protein: CASSDGTSGGVAKNIQYF
CDR3 DNA: TGTGCCAGCAGTGACGGGACTAGCGGGGGAGTAGCCAAAAACATTCAGTACTTC

CDR3 length: 13
D gene: .
V gene: TRBV29-1
J gene: TRBJ2-7
clone size: few
CDR3 protein: CSVRDTNSYEQYF
CDR3 DNA: TGCAGCGTTCGAGACACGAACTCCTACGAGCAGTACTTC

CDR3 length: 15
D gene: TRBD2
V gene: TRBV5-1
J gene: TRBJ2-5
clone size: few
CDR3 protein: CASSSIAGGERTQYF
CDR3 DNA: TGCGCCAGCAGCTCAATAGCGGGTGGTGAAAGGACCCAGTACTTC

CDR3 length: 12
D gene: .
V gene: TRBV6-1
J gene: TRBJ2-5
clone size: few
CDR3 protein: CASSVKQETQYF
CDR3 DNA: TGTGCCAGCAGTGTGAAGCAAGAGACCCAGTACTTC

CDR3 length: 16
D gene: .
V gene: TRBV27
J gene: TRBJ2-3
clone size: few
CDR3 protein: CASRHGGLAVTDTQYF
CDR3 DNA: TGTGCCAGCAGACATGGGGGCCTAGCGGTCACAGATACGCAGTATTTT

CDR3 length: 14
D gene: TRBD1
V gene: TRBV18
J gene: TRBJ1-5
clone size: few
CDR3 protein: CASSPGQGGQPQHF
CDR3 DNA: TGTGCCAGCTCACCGGGACAGGGAGGTCAGCCCCAGCATTTT

CDR3 length: 15
D gene: .
V gene: TRBV20-1
J gene: TRBJ1-6
clone size: few
CDR3 protein: CSALPRAGSASPLHF
CDR3 DNA: TGCAGTGCTCTCCCCAGGGCAGGGTCGGCTTCACCCCTCCACTTT

CDR3 length: 16
D gene: .
V gene: TRBV11-2
J gene: TRBJ2-2
clone size: .
CDR3 protein: CASSFLDARNTGELFF
CDR3 DNA: TGTGCCAGCAGCTTCCTGGACGCCAGGAACACCGGGGAGCTGTTTTTT

CDR3 length: 13
D gene: .
V gene: TRBV5-1
J gene: TRBJ2-5
clone size: .
CDR3 protein: CASSLTGVETQYF
CDR3 DNA: TGCGCCAGCAGCTTGACCGGTGTCGAGACCCAGTACTTC